Below are 9 T cell receptor beta chains sequenced from a single sample in a study of T cell repertoires in cytomegalovirus infection. These receptors lack a known antigen. TCRdb re-derived calls from the reads in MiXCR, one entry per CDR3 protein. Of roughly 310,000 distinct CDR3 sequences listed, 25% to 30% were seen once; the top ten hold 20%. Sequencing was performed on cultured PBMCs, taken from culture after CMV antigen stimulation. Receptors originate from a human donor in good health (CMV status not recorded). Some clones in this sample may be carry-over from other donors' samples.

The CDR3 region has the DNA TGTGCCAGCAGCCCGACAGGGTTTTCTAACTATGGCTACACCTTC. The encoded protein is CASSPTGFSNYGYTF. This chain uses TRBV16 with TRBJ1-2, with TRBD1 identical over 7 bases. Germline V lookup: CDR1 KGHSY, CDR2 FQNENV. The CDR3 loop spans 15 amino acids. The trim removed 4 bases at V and 0 bases at J, leaving 5 bases unmatched.

The V and J genes are TRBV11-1 and TRBJ2-1; 9 bases line up with TRBD2. After removal of 4 bases from V and 7 bases from J, the junction contained 8 bases not matched to a gene. This CDR3 is built from 15 residues. Germline assignment: CDR1 SGHAT and CDR2 FQDESV (reference sequence). DNA for the CDR3: TGTGCCAGCAGCTCCCGAGGTAGCGGGGGAAATGAGCAGTTCTTC. Its protein product is CASSSRGSGGNEQFF. The entire variable domain, with the rest obtained from reference TRBV11-1 and TRBJ2-1, is as follows: EAEVAQSPRYKITEKSQAVAFWCDPISGHATLYWYRQILGQGPELLVQFQDESVVDDSQLPKDRFSAERLKGVDSTLKIQPAELGDSAMYLCASSSRGSGGNEQFFGPGTRLTVL.

The rearrangement uses TRBV29-1 and TRBJ1-1; no firm D call. CDR1 is SQVTM, CDR2 ANQGSEA, per germline. V was cut by 4 bases and J by 1 base, with 4 bases left in between. The CDR3 runs to 11 residues. This CDR3 is CSVGRNTEAFF. CDR3 nucleotide sequence: TGCAGCGTTGGTAGGAACACTGAAGCTTTCTTT. Together with reference TRBV29-1 and TRBJ1-1, the CDR3 gives the full variable domain: SAVISQKPSRDICQRGTSLTIQCQVDSQVTMMFWYRQQPGQSLTLIATANQGSEATYESGFVIDKFPISRPNLTFSTLTVSNMSPEDSSIYLCSVGRNTEAFFGQGTRLTVV.

The chain links TRBV7-2 to TRBJ2-3; 12 bases match TRBD2. CDR1 is SGHTA, CDR2 FQGNSA, per germline. CDR3 length equals 14 residues. The V gene end was trimmed by 6 bases and the J gene end by 6 bases; junction bases not matched to a gene: 4. DNA of the CDR3: TGTGCCAGCAGATCTAGCGGGGGGGTTGATACGCAGTATTTT. This translates into CASRSSGGVDTQYF.

The chain uses TRBV11-2 and TRBJ2-6; no definite D call. This CDR3 region has 17 residues. V lost 5 bases, J lost 0 bases, and 14 bases lay in between. Per germline, CDR1 SGHAT and CDR2 FQNNGV. CDR3 DNA sequence: TGTGCCAGCAGCCTTATGCAAAGGAGCTCTGGGGCCAACGTCCTGACTTTC. Translation: CASSLMQRSSGANVLTF.

This clonotype was counted between two and nine times. J is TRBJ2-1 and V is TRBV7-6, with D possibly called TRBD1 or TRBD2 (7 bases each). CDR3 size: 17 residues. V dropped 5 bases and J dropped 4 bases, with 21 bases sitting between them. CDR1 is SGHVS and CDR2 is FNYEAQ in the germline V gene. This CDR3 reads CASSPLGGGSRYNEQFF. The CDR3 DNA is TGTGCCAGCAGCCCCCTAGGGGGCGGGAGCAGATACAATGAGCAGTTCTTC.

Written as DNA, the CDR3 is TGTGCCAGCAGTCGACAGGCGATCAACTATGGCTACACCTTC. Protein sequence: CASSRQAINYGYTF. J is TRBJ1-2 and V is TRBV6-5; D might be TRBD1 (6 bases). Deletions cut 5 bases from V and 2 bases from J, with 12 bases between. The CDR3 is 14 residues long. CDR1 is MNHEY, CDR2 SVGAGI, per germline.

In this sample, this clonotype turned up a few times. The V call is TRBV7-8, the J call TRBJ2-7; TRBD2 aligns across 11 bases. The length of the CDR3 is 14 residues. J gave up 6 bases and V 1 base, and 2 bases lay outside the gene matches. Germline loops: CDR1 SGHVS, CDR2 FQNEAQ. The CDR3 loop is CASSLVSGRAEQYF. CDR3 nucleotides: TGTGCCAGCAGCTTAGTTAGCGGGAGGGCCGAGCAGTACTTC.

This clonotype was counted many times. V is TRBV12-3 or TRBV12-4 and J is TRBJ2-1; unclear D gene. The ends were cut back, 2 bases at V and 7 bases at J, with 3 bases in the middle. This CDR3 region has 11 residues. CDR3 residues: CASSLLNEQFF. For the CDR3, the DNA is TGTGCCAGCAGTTTACTTAATGAGCAGTTCTTC.